This T cell receptor (beta chain) appears in the sequencing data of a study of blood T cell repertoires in COVID-19. Germline V gene sequence: CDR1 SGHRS, CDR2 YFSETQ. The CDR3 has 15 residues. The ends were cut back, 3 bases at V and 3 bases at J, with 15 bases in the middle. The repertoire was sequenced with immunoSEQ multiplex PCR; TCRdb's copy has only in-frame clones and lacks some. The table has 200,000 to 250,000 clones, approximately 90% seen once. The chain combines TRBV5-1 with TRBJ1-1, with D possibly being TRBD1 (5 bases). The sample was PBMCs or T cells enriched from blood (not recorded which). The receptor was derived from a woman aged 18-29 years in a cohort exposed to, infected with or recovered from COVID-19 (not recorded which). CDR3: CASSSDGGLDTEAFF. The CDR3 DNA reads as TGCGCCAGCAGCTCCGACGGGGGATTGGACACTGAAGCTTTCTTT.